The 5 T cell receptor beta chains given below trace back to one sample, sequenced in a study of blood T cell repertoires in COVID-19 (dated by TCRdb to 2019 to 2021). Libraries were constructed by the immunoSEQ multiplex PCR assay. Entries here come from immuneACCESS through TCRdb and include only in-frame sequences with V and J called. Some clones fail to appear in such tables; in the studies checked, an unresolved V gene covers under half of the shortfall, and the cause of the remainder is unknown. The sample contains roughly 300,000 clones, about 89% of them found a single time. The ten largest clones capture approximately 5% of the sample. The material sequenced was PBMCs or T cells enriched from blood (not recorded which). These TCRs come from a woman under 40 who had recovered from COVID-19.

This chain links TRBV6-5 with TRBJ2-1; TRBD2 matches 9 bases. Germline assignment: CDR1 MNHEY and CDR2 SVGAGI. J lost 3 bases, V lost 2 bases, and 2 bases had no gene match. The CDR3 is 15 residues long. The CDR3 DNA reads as TGTGCCAGCAGTTACACTAGCGGGTACTACAATGAGCAGTTCTTC. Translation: CASSYTSGYYNEQFF.

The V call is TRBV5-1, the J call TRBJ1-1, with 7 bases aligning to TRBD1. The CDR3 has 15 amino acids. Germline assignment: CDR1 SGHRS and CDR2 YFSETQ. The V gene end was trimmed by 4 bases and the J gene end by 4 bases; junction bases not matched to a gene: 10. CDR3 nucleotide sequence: TGCGCCAGCAGCGCGGGGACAGAGTGGACCACTGAAGCTTTCTTT. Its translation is CASSAGTEWTTEAFF.

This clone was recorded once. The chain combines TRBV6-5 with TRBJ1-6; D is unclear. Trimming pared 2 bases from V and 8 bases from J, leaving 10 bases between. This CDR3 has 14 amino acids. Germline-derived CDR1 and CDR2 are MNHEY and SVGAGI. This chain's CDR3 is CASSYTGNDSPLHF. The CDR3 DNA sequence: TGTGCCAGCAGTTACACCGGGAACGATTCACCCCTCCACTTT.

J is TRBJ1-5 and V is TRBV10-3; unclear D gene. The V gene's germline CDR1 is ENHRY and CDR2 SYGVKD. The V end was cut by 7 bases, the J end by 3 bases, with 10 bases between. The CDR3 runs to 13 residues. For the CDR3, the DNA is TGTGCCATCAAGGACGGGGACAATCAGCCCCAGCATTTT. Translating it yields CAIKDGDNQPQHF.

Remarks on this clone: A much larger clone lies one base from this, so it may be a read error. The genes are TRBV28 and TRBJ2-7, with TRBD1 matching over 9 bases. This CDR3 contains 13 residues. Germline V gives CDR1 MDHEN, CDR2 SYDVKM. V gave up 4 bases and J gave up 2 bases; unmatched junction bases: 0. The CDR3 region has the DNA TGTGCCAGCAGTTGGGACAGGGCCTACGAGCAGTACTTC. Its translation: CASSWDRAYEQYF.